Listed below are T cell receptor beta chains from one sample, sequenced in a study of blood T cell repertoires in COVID-19. Only in-frame clones appear in the TCRdb table, and some are missing; sequencing was by immunoSEQ multiplex PCR. The sample shows about 670,000 clones, 75% to 90% of them seen only once. Sequencing used peripheral blood. Receptor source: a woman aged 18-29 years with acute or convalescent COVID-19. CDR3s include the opening cysteine and the closing phenylalanine or tryptophan. D genes are given only for firm matches. The size of a clone is reported for some rows only, either as once, few or many, or as a class for expanded clones.

v_call	clone_size	d_call	j_call	cdr3_nt	cdr3_aa
TRBV6-5	.	.	TRBJ1-2	TGTGCCAGCAGCGTGGGCTTGTATGGCTACACCTTC	CASSVGLYGYTF
TRBV5-4	.	.	TRBJ2-7	TGTGCCAGCAGCCCCCGGGACAATACCTACGAGCAGTACTTC	CASSPRDNTYEQYF
TRBV7-9	once	TRBD1	TRBJ1-2	TGTGCCAGCAGCTTAGAGGCGCAGGGGGTCGGCTACACCTTC	CASSLEAQGVGYTF
TRBV11-3	.	TRBD1	TRBJ1-5	TGTGCCAGCAGCTTAGAAGGGACAGGGCTTGTCTCCGATCAGCCCCAGCATTTT	CASSLEGTGLVSDQPQHF
TRBV29-1	.	TRBD1	TRBJ1-1	TGCAGCGGCGGACAGGGGGCTAACACTGAAGCTTTCTTT	CSGGQGANTEAFF
TRBV9	.	.	TRBJ1-2	TGTGCCAGCAGCGTAGAGGGGTTCTATGGCTACACCTTC	CASSVEGFYGYTF
TRBV19	.	TRBD1	TRBJ1-5	TGTGCCAGTAGTTCTACCGACAGGGGATCATACCAGCCCCAGCATTTT	CASSSTDRGSYQPQHF
TRBV5-1	.	.	TRBJ2-5	TGCGCCAGCAGCTTAAGTCCGGCGGAGAGTGAGACCCAGTACTTC	CASSLSPAESETQYF
TRBV6-5	.	TRBD2	TRBJ2-5	TGTGCCAGCCGGGGAGCGGGGGTAGAGACCCAGTACTTC	CASRGAGVETQYF
TRBV25-1	.	.	TRBJ1-3	TGTGCCAGCAGTGAAAGCTATTTCTCTGGAAACACCATATATTTT	CASSESYFSGNTIYF
TRBV4-2	.	.	TRBJ2-7	TGTGCCAGCAGCCAAGGGAGCTCCTACGAGCAGTACTTC	CASSQGSSYEQYF
TRBV5-1	.	TRBD2	TRBJ2-2	TGCGCCAGCAGCCCGGGACTAGCGGGGGGGCCCACCGGGGAGCTGTTTTTT	CASSPGLAGGPTGELFF
TRBV6-4	.	TRBD2	TRBJ2-3	TGTGCCAGCAGTGACTCGGAGCGGGGTGGAGATACGCAGTATTTT	CASSDSERGGDTQYF
TRBV19	.	TRBD1	TRBJ2-1	TGTGCCAGTAGTACCCAGGACAGGAACGATGAGCAGTTCTTC	CASSTQDRNDEQFF
TRBV12-5	few	.	TRBJ1-1	TGTGCTAGTGGTTTGGGCTGGGGCACAGGGCACTTGGGAGCTTTCTTT	CASGLGWGTGHLGAFF
TRBV7-2	.	TRBD2	TRBJ2-2	TGTGCCAGCAGCTTCCCCCTCGGACTAGCGGGGGTTAACGGGGAGCTGTTTTTT	CASSFPLGLAGVNGELFF
TRBV5-5	.	.	TRBJ2-7	TGTGCCAGCAGCTTGGGTTTAGGGGCAAGCTCCTACGAGCAGTACTTC	CASSLGLGASSYEQYF
TRBV14	.	TRBD1	TRBJ1-5	TGTGCCAGCAGCCAAACAGGGGGCGATCAGCCCCAGCATTTT	CASSQTGGDQPQHF
TRBV9	.	.	TRBJ2-5	TGTGCCAGCAGCGCAGGGGTAACCCAAGAGACCCAGTACTTC	CASSAGVTQETQYF
TRBV14	.	.	TRBJ1-2	TGTGCCAGCAGCCAAGATGGGCGGGAATCCAGAACCTTC	CASSQDGRESRTF